The 2 T cell receptor beta chains in this list originate from one sample, sequenced in a study of T-cell reconstitution after alpha-beta-depleted transplantation in children. Preparing the TCRbeta library involved the use of unique molecular identifiers. MiXCR, run by TCRdb on the PCR reads, gives a single entry per CDR3 protein. The sample has roughly 340,000 distinct CDR3 sequences; 16% are singletons. This specimen was PBMCs, mostly from graft donor cells, taken 360 days after TCRalphabeta/CD19-depleted stem cell transplant. These receptors all come from a male patient between 2 and 10 years old who had a stem cell transplant for acute lymphoblastic leukemia, so the T cells may come from the graft donor.

This clonotype was picked up a small number of times. The chain uses TRBV7-8 and TRBJ2-7, with 7 nucleotides matching TRBD1. J was trimmed by 4 bases and V by 0 bases; bases with no gene match: 15. Looked up from germline, CDR1 is SGHVS and CDR2 is FQNEAQ. The CDR3 spans 18 residues. CDR3 sequence reads: CASSLALPGRPRGYEQYF. CDR3 coding DNA: TGTGCCAGCAGCTTAGCCCTCCCGGGACGGCCCAGGGGGTACGAGCAGTACTTC.

This clonotype was detected a few times. V gene TRBV12-3 or TRBV12-4 combines with J gene TRBJ2-3; D is uncertain. The CDR3 consists of 12 residues. With 6 bases removed from V and 7 bases from J, the gap between germline ends came to 11 bases. The chain's CDR3 is CASSLDENTQYF. The CDR3 nucleotides read TGTGCCAGCAGCTTGGACGAGAATACGCAGTATTTT.